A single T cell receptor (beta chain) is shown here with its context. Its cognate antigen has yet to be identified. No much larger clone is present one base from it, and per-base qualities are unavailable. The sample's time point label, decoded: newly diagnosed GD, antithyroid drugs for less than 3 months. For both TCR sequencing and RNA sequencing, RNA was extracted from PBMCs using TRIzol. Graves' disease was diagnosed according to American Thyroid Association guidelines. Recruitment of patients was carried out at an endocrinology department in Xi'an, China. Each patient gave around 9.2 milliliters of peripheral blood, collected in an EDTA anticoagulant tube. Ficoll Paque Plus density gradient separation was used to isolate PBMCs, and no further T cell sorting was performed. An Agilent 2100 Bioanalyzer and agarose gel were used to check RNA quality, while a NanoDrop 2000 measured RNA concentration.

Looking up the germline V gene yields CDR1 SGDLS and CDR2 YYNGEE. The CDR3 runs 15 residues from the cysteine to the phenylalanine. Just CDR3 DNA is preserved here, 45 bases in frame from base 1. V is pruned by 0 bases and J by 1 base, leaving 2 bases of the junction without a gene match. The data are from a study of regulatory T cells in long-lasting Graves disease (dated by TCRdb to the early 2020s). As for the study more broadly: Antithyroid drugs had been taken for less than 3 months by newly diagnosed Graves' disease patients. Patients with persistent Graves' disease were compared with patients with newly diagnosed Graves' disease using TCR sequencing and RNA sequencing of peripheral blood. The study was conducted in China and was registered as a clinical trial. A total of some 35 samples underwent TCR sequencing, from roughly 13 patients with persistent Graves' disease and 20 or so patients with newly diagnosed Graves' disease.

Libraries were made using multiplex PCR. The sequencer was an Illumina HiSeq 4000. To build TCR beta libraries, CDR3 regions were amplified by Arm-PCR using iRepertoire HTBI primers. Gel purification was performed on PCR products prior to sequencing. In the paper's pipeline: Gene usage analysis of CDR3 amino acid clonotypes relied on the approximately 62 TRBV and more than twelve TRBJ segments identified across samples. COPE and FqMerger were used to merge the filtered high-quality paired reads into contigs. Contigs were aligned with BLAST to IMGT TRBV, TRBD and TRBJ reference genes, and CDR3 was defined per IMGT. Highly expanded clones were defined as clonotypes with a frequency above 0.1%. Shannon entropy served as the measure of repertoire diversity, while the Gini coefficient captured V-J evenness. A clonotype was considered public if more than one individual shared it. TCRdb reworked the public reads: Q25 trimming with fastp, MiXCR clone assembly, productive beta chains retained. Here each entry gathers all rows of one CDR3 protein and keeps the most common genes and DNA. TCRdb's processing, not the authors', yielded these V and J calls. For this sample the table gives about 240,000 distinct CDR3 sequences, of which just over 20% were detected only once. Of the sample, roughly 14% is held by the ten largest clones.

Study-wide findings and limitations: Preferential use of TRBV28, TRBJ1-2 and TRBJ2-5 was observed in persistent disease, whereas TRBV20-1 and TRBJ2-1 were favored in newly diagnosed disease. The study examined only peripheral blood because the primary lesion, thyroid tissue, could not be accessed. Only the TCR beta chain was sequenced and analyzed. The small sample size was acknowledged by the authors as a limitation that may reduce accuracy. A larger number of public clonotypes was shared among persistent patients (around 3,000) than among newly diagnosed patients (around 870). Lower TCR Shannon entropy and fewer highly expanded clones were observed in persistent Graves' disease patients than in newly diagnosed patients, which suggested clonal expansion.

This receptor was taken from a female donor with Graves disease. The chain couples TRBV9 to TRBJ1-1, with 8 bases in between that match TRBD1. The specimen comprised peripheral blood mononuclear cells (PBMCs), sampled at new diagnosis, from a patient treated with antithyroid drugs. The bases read TGTGCCAGCAGCGTAGGGACAGGGCCGAACACTGAAGCTTTCTTT. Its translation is CASSVGTGPNTEAFF. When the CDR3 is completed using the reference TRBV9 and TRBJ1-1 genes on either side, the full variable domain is DSGVTQTPKHLITATGQRVTLRCSPRSGDLSVYWYQQSLDQGLQFLIQYYNGEERAKGNILERFSAQQFPDLHSELNLSSLELGDSALYFCASSVGTGPNTEAFFGQGTRLTVV.